Listed below are T cell receptor beta chains from one sample, sequenced in a study of blood T cell repertoires in COVID-19. The method was immunoSEQ multiplex PCR; TCRdb's version includes in-frame clones alone and lacks a portion of them. The sample holds about 120,000 clones, around four fifths seen once. The specimen sequenced was peripheral blood. The receptor source for this set is a man aged 25 to 45 with acute or convalescent COVID-19. The CDR3 runs from the conserved cysteine through the conserved F or W. The order of the fields is V gene, J gene, D gene, clone size, CDR3 DNA, CDR3 protein. D genes are given only for firm matches. Clone size is stated in some rows and not others, as once, few, many or a class when expanded.

V gene: TRBV19; J gene: TRBJ2-7; D gene: .; clone size: .; CDR3 DNA: TGTGCCAGTTCAAGCAGGGGGTTAGCGGGGAGGTACGAGCAGTACTTC; CDR3 protein: CASSSRGLAGRYEQYF
V gene: TRBV6-5; J gene: TRBJ1-1; D gene: .; clone size: .; CDR3 DNA: TGTGCCAGCAGTTACTCGATCGGGGGGAACACTGAAGCTTTCTTT; CDR3 protein: CASSYSIGGNTEAFF
V gene: TRBV27; J gene: TRBJ2-1; D gene: TRBD2; clone size: .; CDR3 DNA: TGTGCCAGCAGATTCACGGGACTAGCGGGAGTTGGCTACAATGAGCAGTTCTTC; CDR3 protein: CASRFTGLAGVGYNEQFF
V gene: TRBV13; J gene: TRBJ1-2; D gene: .; clone size: once; CDR3 DNA: TGTGCCAGCAGCTTAGCCAGGACAGACTATGGCTACACCTTC; CDR3 protein: CASSLARTDYGYTF
V gene: TRBV25-1; J gene: TRBJ1-6; D gene: .; clone size: once; CDR3 DNA: TGTGCCAGCAGTGAAGGCCCGAGTCAGGGGAGCTATTCACCCCTCCACTTT; CDR3 protein: CASSEGPSQGSYSPLHF
V gene: TRBV27; J gene: TRBJ1-3; D gene: .; clone size: .; CDR3 DNA: TGTGCCAGCAGTTCGGCAGGGCCTGGAAACACCATATATTTT; CDR3 protein: CASSSAGPGNTIYF
V gene: TRBV6-4; J gene: TRBJ1-6; D gene: .; clone size: once; CDR3 DNA: TGTGCCAGCAGTCCCGGCCCACCGGGGTCACCCCTCCACTTT; CDR3 protein: CASSPGPPGSPLHF
V gene: TRBV7-2; J gene: TRBJ1-1; D gene: TRBD1; clone size: .; CDR3 DNA: TGTGCCAGCAGCAGGCCGACAGGGGGCACTGAAGCTTTCTTT; CDR3 protein: CASSRPTGGTEAFF
V gene: TRBV25-1; J gene: TRBJ1-6; D gene: TRBD1; clone size: .; CDR3 DNA: TGTGCCAGCAGTGGGACAGGGAGTTCACCCCTCCACTTT; CDR3 protein: CASSGTGSSPLHF
V gene: TRBV11-2; J gene: TRBJ1-1; D gene: TRBD1; clone size: .; CDR3 DNA: TGTGCCAGCAGCGCCTGGGACAGGGGGGGGAACACTGAAGCTTTCTTT; CDR3 protein: CASSAWDRGGNTEAFF
V gene: TRBV29-1; J gene: TRBJ1-2; D gene: .; clone size: .; CDR3 DNA: TGCAGCGTTGAAGGGCCCACTAACTATGGCTACACCTTC; CDR3 protein: CSVEGPTNYGYTF
V gene: TRBV13; J gene: TRBJ1-6; D gene: .; clone size: .; CDR3 DNA: TGTGCCAGCAGCTTAGGTTGGCCCGGGAATTCACCCCTCCACTTT; CDR3 protein: CASSLGWPGNSPLHF
V gene: TRBV4-3; J gene: TRBJ2-5; D gene: TRBD1; clone size: .; CDR3 DNA: TGCGCCAGCAGCCAAGATCAGGGACAGCAAGAGACCCAGTACTTC; CDR3 protein: CASSQDQGQQETQYF
V gene: TRBV3-1/TRBV3-2; J gene: TRBJ2-5; D gene: .; clone size: .; CDR3 DNA: TGTGCCAGCAGCCAAGGACTGCATCCCCTGGAGACCCAGTACTTC; CDR3 protein: CASSQGLHPLETQYF
V gene: TRBV2; J gene: TRBJ2-3; D gene: .; clone size: .; CDR3 DNA: TGTGCCAGCAGTGAAGGGACTTTCACAGATACGCAGTATTTT; CDR3 protein: CASSEGTFTDTQYF
V gene: TRBV2; J gene: TRBJ2-2; D gene: .; clone size: .; CDR3 DNA: TGTGCCAGCAGTGAAGTGGGGGCCGGGGCCGGGGAGCTGTTTTTT; CDR3 protein: CASSEVGAGAGELFF
V gene: TRBV5-6; J gene: TRBJ1-2; D gene: TRBD1; clone size: .; CDR3 DNA: TGTGCCAGCAGCGACACAGGGGGCAACGGCTACACCTTC; CDR3 protein: CASSDTGGNGYTF
V gene: TRBV12-3/TRBV12-4; J gene: TRBJ1-2; D gene: .; clone size: .; CDR3 DNA: TGTGCCAGCGTAGGAGGAAACTATGGCTACACCTTC; CDR3 protein: CASVGGNYGYTF
V gene: TRBV6-6; J gene: TRBJ2-7; D gene: .; clone size: .; CDR3 DNA: TGTGCCAGCAGCGAGACAGCCTCCTACGAGCAGTACTTC; CDR3 protein: CASSETASYEQYF
V gene: TRBV7-8; J gene: TRBJ2-7; D gene: .; clone size: .; CDR3 DNA: TGTGCCAGCAGCTTAGCGAACACCCCCTACGAGCAGTACTTC; CDR3 protein: CASSLANTPYEQYF
V gene: TRBV6-5; J gene: TRBJ2-1; D gene: .; clone size: .; CDR3 DNA: TGTGCCAGCAGCCTCCTGTGGGGAGGCGATGAGCAGTTCTTC; CDR3 protein: CASSLLWGGDEQFF
V gene: TRBV6-5; J gene: TRBJ2-5; D gene: TRBD1; clone size: .; CDR3 DNA: TGTGCCAGCCAGCGTCTACAGGGGTCAGAGACCCAGTACTTC; CDR3 protein: CASQRLQGSETQYF
V gene: TRBV4-1; J gene: TRBJ1-1; D gene: .; clone size: .; CDR3 DNA: TGCGCCAGCAGCAGTGGTCCAGGGCGCACTGAAGCTTTCTTT; CDR3 protein: CASSSGPGRTEAFF
V gene: TRBV9; J gene: TRBJ1-5; D gene: .; clone size: once; CDR3 DNA: TGTGCCAGCAGCGCTACAGGGAGGGAGAATCAGCCCCAGCATTTT; CDR3 protein: CASSATGRENQPQHF
V gene: TRBV6-1; J gene: TRBJ2-1; D gene: TRBD2; clone size: .; CDR3 DNA: TGTGCCAGCAGTGAAGGCGGACTAGCAAATGAGCAGTTCTTC; CDR3 protein: CASSEGGLANEQFF
V gene: TRBV3-1/TRBV3-2; J gene: TRBJ1-1; D gene: .; clone size: .; CDR3 DNA: TGTGCCAGCAGCCCCAGGATCGGAACAGACACTGAAGCTTTCTTT; CDR3 protein: CASSPRIGTDTEAFF
V gene: TRBV5-4; J gene: TRBJ2-1; D gene: TRBD2; clone size: .; CDR3 DNA: TGTGCCAGCAGCCACCCCCCAGCGGGGGGTGTATCGTCGGCCAATGAGCAGTTCTTC; CDR3 protein: CASSHPPAGGVSSANEQFF
V gene: TRBV5-1; J gene: TRBJ2-5; D gene: .; clone size: .; CDR3 DNA: TGCGCCAGCAGCACTGGGACTTCAAGGGAGACCCAGTACTTC; CDR3 protein: CASSTGTSRETQYF
V gene: TRBV5-1; J gene: TRBJ1-6; D gene: TRBD1; clone size: once; CDR3 DNA: TGCGCCAGCAGCTTGGCGGACAGGGTGCACTCACCCCTCCACTTT; CDR3 protein: CASSLADRVHSPLHF
V gene: TRBV9; J gene: TRBJ2-5; D gene: TRBD1; clone size: .; CDR3 DNA: TGTGCCAGCAGTCGAGACAGGGGGGGACTCCGGGAGACCCAGTACTTC; CDR3 protein: CASSRDRGGLRETQYF
V gene: TRBV7-3; J gene: TRBJ2-1; D gene: TRBD2; clone size: once; CDR3 DNA: TGTGCCAGCAGCTTGGGCGGGGGTACTGGGAGCTCCTACAATGAGCAGTTCTTC; CDR3 protein: CASSLGGGTGSSYNEQFF
V gene: TRBV6-5; J gene: TRBJ2-2; D gene: TRBD2; clone size: .; CDR3 DNA: TGTGCCAGCAGTATAAGGGTTAGCGGGACCGGGGAGCTGTTTTTT; CDR3 protein: CASSIRVSGTGELFF
V gene: TRBV29-1; J gene: TRBJ1-1; D gene: .; clone size: .; CDR3 DNA: TGCAGCGTCCATGACCCGGGGTCGAACACTGAAGCTTTCTTT; CDR3 protein: CSVHDPGSNTEAFF
V gene: TRBV7-9; J gene: TRBJ2-5; D gene: .; clone size: .; CDR3 DNA: TGTGCCAGCAGCTTAGTGCTAGATGGGGAGACCCAGTACTTC; CDR3 protein: CASSLVLDGETQYF
V gene: TRBV4-1; J gene: TRBJ2-2; D gene: .; clone size: .; CDR3 DNA: TGCGCCAGCAGCCAAGATCGAAGAATACGGGGTAACCGGGAGCTGTTTTTT; CDR3 protein: CASSQDRRIRGNRELFF
V gene: TRBV25-1; J gene: TRBJ1-4; D gene: TRBD1; clone size: .; CDR3 DNA: TGTGCCAGCAGTGAATATGCGAGGGGGCTTAATGAAAAACTGTTTTTT; CDR3 protein: CASSEYARGLNEKLFF
V gene: TRBV7-6; J gene: TRBJ2-1; D gene: TRBD1; clone size: .; CDR3 DNA: TGTGCCAGCAGCTTAGTTCGGGGGACAGGGACGTATGAGCAGTTCTTC; CDR3 protein: CASSLVRGTGTYEQFF
V gene: TRBV7-9; J gene: TRBJ2-1; D gene: TRBD1; clone size: .; CDR3 DNA: TGTGCCAGCAGCTCACTAAGGGACAGGAGCACCAATGAGCAGTTCTTC; CDR3 protein: CASSSLRDRSTNEQFF
V gene: TRBV5-1; J gene: TRBJ2-2; D gene: TRBD2; clone size: .; CDR3 DNA: TGCGCCAGCAGCTCTAGCGGGAGGACAAACACCGGGGAGCTGTTTTTT; CDR3 protein: CASSSSGRTNTGELFF
V gene: TRBV4-2; J gene: TRBJ2-3; D gene: .; clone size: once; CDR3 DNA: TGTGCCAGCAGCCAAGTTGCAGCGGTTAGCACAGATACGCAGTATTTT; CDR3 protein: CASSQVAAVSTDTQYF
V gene: TRBV5-4; J gene: TRBJ2-3; D gene: .; clone size: .; CDR3 DNA: TGTGCCAGCAGCTTAGACAGGTCCCGCACAGATACGCAGTATTTT; CDR3 protein: CASSLDRSRTDTQYF
V gene: TRBV7-2; J gene: TRBJ2-3; D gene: TRBD2; clone size: .; CDR3 DNA: TGTGCCAGCAGCCCCCGACTAGCGGGAGCTTCAGATACGCAGTATTTT; CDR3 protein: CASSPRLAGASDTQYF
V gene: TRBV19; J gene: TRBJ1-5; D gene: TRBD1; clone size: .; CDR3 DNA: TGTGCCAGTAGTTGGACAGGCGTCAATCAGCCCCAGCATTTT; CDR3 protein: CASSWTGVNQPQHF
V gene: TRBV7-9; J gene: TRBJ1-2; D gene: .; clone size: .; CDR3 DNA: TGTGCCAGCAGTATCCCCCAGGGTGGCTACACCTTC; CDR3 protein: CASSIPQGGYTF
V gene: TRBV20-1; J gene: TRBJ2-3; D gene: .; clone size: .; CDR3 DNA: TGCAGTGCTAGTGACGGGGCGGGGTCGCAGTATTTT; CDR3 protein: CSASDGAGSQYF
V gene: TRBV3-1/TRBV3-2; J gene: TRBJ2-1; D gene: .; clone size: .; CDR3 DNA: TGTGCCAGCAGCAAGGACAGCCCCTTCTACAATGAGCAGTTCTTC; CDR3 protein: CASSKDSPFYNEQFF
V gene: TRBV30; J gene: TRBJ1-2; D gene: TRBD1; clone size: .; CDR3 DNA: TGTGCCTGGAGTGCTCGGTGGACAGGGGGGGAGAACTATGGCTACACCTTC; CDR3 protein: CAWSARWTGGENYGYTF
V gene: TRBV10-3; J gene: TRBJ2-3; D gene: .; clone size: .; CDR3 DNA: TGTGCCATCAGTGAGTCACTAGCTCGAAGCACAGATACGCAGTATTTT; CDR3 protein: CAISESLARSTDTQYF
V gene: TRBV5-1; J gene: TRBJ1-5; D gene: .; clone size: .; CDR3 DNA: TGCGCCAGCAGCTTGGGGGGGCCGGGTCAGCCCCAGCATTTT; CDR3 protein: CASSLGGPGQPQHF
V gene: TRBV5-6; J gene: TRBJ1-2; D gene: .; clone size: once; CDR3 DNA: TGTGCCAGCAGCTCCCTGACAGTTATGTCCTATGGCTACACCTTC; CDR3 protein: CASSSLTVMSYGYTF
V gene: TRBV6-2/TRBV6-3; J gene: TRBJ2-7; D gene: .; clone size: .; CDR3 DNA: TGTGCCAGCAGTACAGGGTGGTCAGCCTACGAGCAGTACTTC; CDR3 protein: CASSTGWSAYEQYF
V gene: TRBV10-2; J gene: TRBJ2-5; D gene: TRBD2; clone size: .; CDR3 DNA: TGCGCCAGCAGCCCTTCCCCAGCGGGGGGAAAAGAGACCCAGTACTTC; CDR3 protein: CASSPSPAGGKETQYF
V gene: TRBV13; J gene: TRBJ2-3; D gene: TRBD2; clone size: .; CDR3 DNA: TGTGCCAGCAGCTTGGAGCGGGGGGGCACAGATACGCAGTATTTT; CDR3 protein: CASSLERGGTDTQYF
V gene: TRBV5-1; J gene: TRBJ2-2; D gene: .; clone size: .; CDR3 DNA: TGCGCCAGCGTCACCGGGACACAAAACACCGGGGAGCTGTTTTTT; CDR3 protein: CASVTGTQNTGELFF
V gene: TRBV19; J gene: TRBJ1-6; D gene: TRBD1; clone size: .; CDR3 DNA: TGTGCCAGCCTAGGGACAGGGCAAACTTCACCCCTCCACTTT; CDR3 protein: CASLGTGQTSPLHF
V gene: TRBV6-4; J gene: TRBJ2-1; D gene: TRBD2; clone size: few; CDR3 DNA: TGTGCCAGCAGTGACGACCGGGGGGGCGATTCTGAGCAGTTCTTC; CDR3 protein: CASSDDRGGDSEQFF
V gene: TRBV5-8; J gene: TRBJ2-7; D gene: TRBD1; clone size: .; CDR3 DNA: TGTGCCAGCAGCTTCTTCACGCAGGGGGTACCAGGGGGCGCCTACGAGCAGTACTTC; CDR3 protein: CASSFFTQGVPGGAYEQYF
V gene: TRBV5-6; J gene: TRBJ2-5; D gene: .; clone size: .; CDR3 DNA: TGTGCCAGCAGCTCCCGGACAGGGAGGGGAGAGACCCAGTACTTC; CDR3 protein: CASSSRTGRGETQYF
V gene: TRBV4-2; J gene: TRBJ1-2; D gene: TRBD1; clone size: .; CDR3 DNA: TGTGCCAGCAGCCAAGGGGGGACAGGGGCGGTACAGGGCTACACCTTC; CDR3 protein: CASSQGGTGAVQGYTF
V gene: TRBV7-8; J gene: TRBJ1-1; D gene: .; clone size: .; CDR3 DNA: TGTGCCAGCAGCCGAATACGGGGACTGCGGGACACTGAAGCTTTCTTT; CDR3 protein: CASSRIRGLRDTEAFF